This T cell receptor beta chain was captured in a study of T-cell memory formation after mild COVID-19 (dated by TCRdb to the early 2020s). With respect to the entire study: Most TCR sequence clusters were specific to one of the two donors. Longitudinal TCRalpha and TCRbeta repertoire sequencing tracked T-cell clones expanding and contracting after mild COVID-19 in two donors. The cohort comprised two young, previously healthy adult volunteers, one female and one male. The paper's findings and limits, for the study overall: Balanced CD4/CD8 phenotypes were observed for clones contracting from day 15 to 85, whereas a bias towards CD4+ was observed for a second wave of clones expanding from day 15 to 37. The study covered only a couple of mild cases, and larger cohorts including severe cases with pre-infection samples were considered necessary. Contracting CD4+ clones turned up mainly in the CM and EM memory subsets, whereas EMRA was where CD8+ clones were enriched. SARS-CoV-2 specificity was not confirmed for the second-wave clones peaking on day 37. Some responding clones were detected in pre-infection memory, which suggested that pre-existing cross-reactive memory T cells had joined the SARS-CoV-2 response.

This clonotype occurred a few times. This receptor's antigen is unknown. Qualities for individual bases were not recorded, and no much larger clone is one base off. These reads were obtained on an Illumina NovaSeq 6000. TCRalpha and TCRbeta cDNA libraries were built by 5'RACE with constant-segment primers, adding sample barcodes and unique molecular identifiers. RNA was extracted from every sample with Trizol reagent. Library amplification was performed in two PCR steps, and a second sample barcode and Illumina TruSeq adapters were introduced in the second step. Sequencing of the libraries was done on an Illumina NovaSeq, producing 2 x 150 bp paired-end reads. Per the source publication's procedure: Demultiplexing of reads and collapsing into UMI-guided consensus sequences were performed with migec v1.2.7. Using mixcr v2.1.11, UMI consensuses were aligned to TRA and TRB V and J templates and then assembled into clonotypes. Expanded or contracted clonotypes were those called significant by both edgeR and NoisET, with noise models trained on biological replicates. For edgeR calls, a false discovery rate-adjusted p below 0.01 and a log2 fold-change threshold of 1 were applied. As an exploratory analysis of dynamics, max-normalized trajectories of the 1000 most abundant clonotypes were examined with PCA combined with hierarchical clustering. Separately sequenced CD4+ and CD8+ repertoires were used to assign the CD4 or CD8 phenotype of responding clones. TCRdb took the public reads, trimmed them with fastp at Q25, ran MiXCR for clone calling and kept in-frame beta chains. CDR3 protein sequences are deduplicated, and each keeps its most common genes and DNA. The V and J calls and clone size come from TCRdb's table, not from the authors' own analysis. This sample has 380,000 or so distinct CDR3 sequences in its table, and around an eighth of those were observed once. The ten most abundant clones make up 22% of the sample.

Ficoll-Paque density gradient centrifugation was the method used to isolate PBMCs. The junction shows trimming of 2 bases on V and 4 bases on J, plus 9 bases between the germline ends. CDR1 and CDR2, looked up from the germline V gene, are SGDLS and YYNGEE. Taken from cysteine to phenylalanine, the CDR3 has 13 residues. The DNA shown is the 39-base CDR3, in frame from base 1. Input material: PBMCs or a T cell subset sorted from them (not recorded which). In this chain, TRBV9 is recombined with TRBJ1-1; TRBD1 could be the D gene, as 6 bases match. This TCR came from a man aged 18 to 35 who had mild COVID-19 (a few samples of this study predate the infection). The sample titles of this study are shuffled in the database, so cell type and time point are left out; the donor was told from shared clones. The CDR3 here reads CASSVNRATEAFF. The sequenced DNA is TGTGCCAGCAGCGTCAACAGGGCCACTGAAGCTTTCTTT.